Below, one T cell receptor (beta chain) is given with its context. No cognate antigen has been identified for it. The record has no base qualities; no much larger clone is one base away. Participants in the prospective study were enrolled through a virtual design, were aged 18 to 89 years, and lived in approximately 24 United States geographic areas. Cohort assignment in the prospective study relied on participant-reported clinical history from a screening survey and a study questionnaire. Recovered participants in ImmuneRACE Cohort 3 were defined by two consecutive negative NP/OP PCR tests, clearance by a healthcare professional, or resolution of symptoms. In the prospective study, mobile phlebotomists collected whole blood, serum and a nasopharyngeal or oropharyngeal swab from each participant. Prospective study participants could optionally give additional blood draws and questionnaires over an approximately two-month period. Before DNA extraction, prospective study blood samples were shipped either frozen or at room temperature.

The source of the sample is a study of blood T cell repertoires in COVID-19 (dated by TCRdb to the early 2020s). Study-wide context: Samples from collaborators originated in the United States, Italy and Spain and spanned both the acute and convalescent phases of COVID-19. The repertoires were released in a freely available public database meant as a resource for research on the immune response to SARS-CoV-2. Samples were obtained from the ongoing ImmuneRACE study (first 160 participants) and from about 1,300 subjects provided by 6 global collaborators. Nearly every sample came with metadata listing a de-identified subject ID, COVID-19 status, age in years and sex. The material from the prospective study consisted of cDNA or gDNA derived from T cells, B-cell-depleted T cells, or PBMCs. Subjects who had been exposed to COVID-19, were actively infected with it, or had recovered from it provided the deeply sampled blood TCRbeta repertoires that made up the dataset. Where available, HLA class I and class II types were taken from metadata supplied by the sample provider and were not determined by assay-based typing.

The investigation overall reported the following: The amount of clinical and demographic metadata varied by source and participant and was provided uncurated.

The germline V gene (reference sequence) yields MNHNY for CDR1 and SVGAGI for CDR2. The trim is 0 bases for V and 5 bases for J, with a gap of 5 bases between the germline ends. The CDR3 spans 12 residues, from the cysteine through the phenylalanine. The kept DNA is CDR3 alone, 36 bases in frame from the first base. The immunoSEQ Assay, a bias-controlled multiplex PCR, was used to amplify TCRbeta CDR3 regions from genomic DNA. As for how the authors treated the data: The number of nucleated cells in each sample was estimated by amplification of reference gene primers within the assay. Sequence reads were collapsed and filtered to measure the absolute abundance of every unique TCRbeta CDR3 rearrangement. For each sample, productive Simpson clonality was calculated by taking the square root of Simpson's diversity index across productive rearrangements. TCRdb retrieved this table from immuneACCESS and kept in-frame rearrangements only. Not all clones are present; in checked studies, unresolved V genes account for under half, and no reason is known for the remainder. D and trimming were read from the DNA, whereas the V and J calls and clone size are those reported in that table. In all, the sample holds a few hundred thousand clones, and around 91% of those were seen once. The leading ten clones occupy 1% of the sample.

The receptor's source is a man between 18 and 35 years old who had recovered from COVID-19. The chain was built from TRBV6-6 and TRBJ2-7, with the D gene call left open. Sequenced material: PBMCs or T cells enriched from blood (not recorded which). The CDR3 region reads CASSYSFNEQYF. In nucleotide form, the sequence is TGTGCCAGCAGTTACTCTTTCAACGAGCAGTACTTC.